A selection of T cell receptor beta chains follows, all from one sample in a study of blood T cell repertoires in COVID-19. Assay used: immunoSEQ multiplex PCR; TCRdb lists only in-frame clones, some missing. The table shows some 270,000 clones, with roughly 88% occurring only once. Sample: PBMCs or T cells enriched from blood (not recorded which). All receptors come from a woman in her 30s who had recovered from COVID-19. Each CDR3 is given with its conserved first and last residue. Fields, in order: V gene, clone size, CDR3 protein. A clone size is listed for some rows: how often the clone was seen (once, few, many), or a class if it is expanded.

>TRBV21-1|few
CASSKTRRSHGYTF
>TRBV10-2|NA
CASTHTVREQYF
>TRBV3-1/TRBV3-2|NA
CASSERGMNTEAFF
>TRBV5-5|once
CASSLDGSGFDGYTF
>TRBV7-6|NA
CASSLGQAFHEKLFF
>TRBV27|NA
CASSWTGKRGGTDTQYF
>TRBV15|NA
CATSRDRIAAGNTIYF
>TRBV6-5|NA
CASPGLGAYQPQHF
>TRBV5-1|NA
CASSAFVIRDRTTDTQYF
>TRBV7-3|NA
CASSLTSEGSNTEAFF
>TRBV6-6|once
CASTYGAGGDYGYTF
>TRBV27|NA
CASRQGGSGNTIYF
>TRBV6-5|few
CASSYGVDRGGDTQYF
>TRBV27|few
CASSLLSRSPPGRQGNNTEAFF
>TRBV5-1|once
CASSLGTGGIPDTQYF
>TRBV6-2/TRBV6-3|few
CASSYRGSSYNSPLHF
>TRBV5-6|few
CASSTDRGLLAGSAHEQYF
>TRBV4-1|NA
CASSQGSGTGLYEQYF
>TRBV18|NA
CASSPSFRRTSGSGQETQYF
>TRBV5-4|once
CASSLDRGEPYEQYF
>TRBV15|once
CATSTGQGPETQYF
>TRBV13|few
CASSSGGGVTEAFF
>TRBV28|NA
CASSLAGGLETQYF
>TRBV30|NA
CAWSDPVGRVTEAFF
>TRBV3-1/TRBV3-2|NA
CASSHSGTVMNTEAFF
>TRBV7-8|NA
CASRSAGGAFAGELFF
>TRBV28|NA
CASRPFLSGTSTDTQYF
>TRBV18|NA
CASSPDYYNEQFF
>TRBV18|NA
CASSIFGTPDSPPYEQYF
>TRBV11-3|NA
CASSLGGTSGTDTQYF
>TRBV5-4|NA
CASSTPPTNYGYTF
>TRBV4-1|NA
CASSQERVRGSAYEQYF
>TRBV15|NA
CATSRAAGMDYGYTF
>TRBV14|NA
CASSPRQGFYNEQFF
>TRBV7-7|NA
CASSLGGGRRETQYF
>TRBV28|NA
CASSLVPRGRAPDNEQFF
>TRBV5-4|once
CASSPESGASYNEQFF
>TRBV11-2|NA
CASIRTSNTGELFF
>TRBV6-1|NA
CASSQDEFTGDYGYTF
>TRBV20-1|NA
CSASQGLVLYNEQFF
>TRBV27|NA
CASREIRQLNTEAFF
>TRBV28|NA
CASSFGPSGSYEQYF